This T cell receptor (beta chain) comes out of a study of T cell repertoires in cytomegalovirus infection. Study summary: As its CMV epitopes, the study selected recently identified HLA-C-restricted and well-studied HLA-B-restricted targets. Public signatures in TCR beta pointed to CMV infection and matching HLA type. General study points: CMV-specific HLA-C-restricted TCR beta clonotypes dominated the ex vivo response.

The CDR3 is made up of 13 amino acids. Germline V gene sequence: CDR1 SGHNT, CDR2 YYREEE (reference sequence). V was pared by 10 bases and J by 3 bases, with 17 bases between. One entry per CDR3 protein, called by TCRdb with MiXCR from the reads. The sample yields roughly 990,000 distinct CDR3 sequences, approximately 30% seen once. About this clonotype itself: Its cognate antigen is unknown.

The sequenced sample was cultured CD8+ T cells from PBMCs, obtained from culture after CMV antigen stimulation. The clonotype comes from a human donor in good health (CMV status not recorded). Some clones in this sample may be carry-over from other donors' samples. This rearrangement joins TRBV5-4 to TRBJ2-7; no reliable D call. The CDR3, as DNA: TGTGCCCGGCCGCAGGAATGGAGCTACGAGCAGTACTTC. The encoded protein is CARPQEWSYEQYF. Together with reference TRBV5-4 and TRBJ2-7, the CDR3 gives the full variable domain: ETGVTQSPTHLIKTRGQQVTLRCSSQSGHNTVSWYQQALGQGPQFIFQYYREEENGRGNFPPRFSGLQFPNYSSELNVNALELDDSALYLCARPQEWSYEQYFGPGTRLTVT.